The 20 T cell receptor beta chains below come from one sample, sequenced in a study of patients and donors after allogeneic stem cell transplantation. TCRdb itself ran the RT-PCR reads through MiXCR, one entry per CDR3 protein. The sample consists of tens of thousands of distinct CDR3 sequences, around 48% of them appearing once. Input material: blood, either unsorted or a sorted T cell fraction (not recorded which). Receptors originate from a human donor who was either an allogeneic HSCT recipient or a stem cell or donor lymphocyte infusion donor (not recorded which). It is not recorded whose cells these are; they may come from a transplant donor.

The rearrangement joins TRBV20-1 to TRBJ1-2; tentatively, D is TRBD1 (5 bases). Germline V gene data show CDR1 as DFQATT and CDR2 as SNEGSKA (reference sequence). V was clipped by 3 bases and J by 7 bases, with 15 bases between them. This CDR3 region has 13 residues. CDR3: CSASPWDDRGYTF. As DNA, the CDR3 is TGCAGTGCTAGTCCCTGGGACGACCGTGGCTACACCTTC.

CDR3 amino acids: CASSYSGGDTEAFF. The CDR3 DNA is TGTGCCAGCAGTTACTCGGGGGGGGACACTGAAGCTTTCTTT. The V and J genes are TRBV6-6 and TRBJ1-1, with D maybe TRBD1 (5 bases). Germline V CDR1 and CDR2: MNHNY, SVGAGI (reference sequence). CDR3 length: 14 residues. V was clipped by 0 bases and J by 3 bases, with 8 bases between them.

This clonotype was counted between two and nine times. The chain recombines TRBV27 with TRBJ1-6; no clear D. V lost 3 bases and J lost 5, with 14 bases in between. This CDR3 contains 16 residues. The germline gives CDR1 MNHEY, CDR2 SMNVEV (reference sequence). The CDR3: CASSFLRTGHNSPLHF. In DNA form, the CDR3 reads TGTGCCAGCAGTTTCCTCCGGACGGGCCATAATTCACCCCTCCACTTT.

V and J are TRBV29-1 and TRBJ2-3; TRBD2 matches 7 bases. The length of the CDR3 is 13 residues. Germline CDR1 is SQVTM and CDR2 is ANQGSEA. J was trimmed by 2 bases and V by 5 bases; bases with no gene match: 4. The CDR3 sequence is CSVRTRSTDTQYF. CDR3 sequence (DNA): TGCAGCGTTCGGACTAGATCCACAGATACGCAGTATTTT.

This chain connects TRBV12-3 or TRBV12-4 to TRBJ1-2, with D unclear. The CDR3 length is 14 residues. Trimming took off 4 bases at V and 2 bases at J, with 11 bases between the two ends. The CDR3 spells CASSSPRANYGYTF. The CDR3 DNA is TGTGCCAGCAGTTCCCCGCGGGCAAACTATGGCTACACCTTC.

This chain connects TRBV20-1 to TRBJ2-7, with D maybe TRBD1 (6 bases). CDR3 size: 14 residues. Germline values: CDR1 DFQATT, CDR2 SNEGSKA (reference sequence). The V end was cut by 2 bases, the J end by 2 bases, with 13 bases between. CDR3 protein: CSARIPTGAYEQYF. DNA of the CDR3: TGCAGTGCTAGAATACCGACAGGAGCCTACGAGCAGTACTTC.

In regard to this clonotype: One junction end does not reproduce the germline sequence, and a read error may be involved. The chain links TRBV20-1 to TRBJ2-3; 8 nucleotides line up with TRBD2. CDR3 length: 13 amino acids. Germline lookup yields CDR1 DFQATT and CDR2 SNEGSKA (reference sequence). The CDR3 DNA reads TGCAGTGCAAGAGCGGGGGTGACAGATACGCAGTATTTT. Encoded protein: CSARAGVTDTQYF.

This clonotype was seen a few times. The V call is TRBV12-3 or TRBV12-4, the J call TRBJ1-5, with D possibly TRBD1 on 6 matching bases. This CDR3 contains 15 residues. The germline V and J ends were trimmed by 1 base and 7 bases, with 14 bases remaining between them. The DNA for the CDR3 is TGTGCCAGCAGTTTAGACAGGGCGGGAAGGCAGCCCCAGCATTTT. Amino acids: CASSLDRAGRQPQHF.

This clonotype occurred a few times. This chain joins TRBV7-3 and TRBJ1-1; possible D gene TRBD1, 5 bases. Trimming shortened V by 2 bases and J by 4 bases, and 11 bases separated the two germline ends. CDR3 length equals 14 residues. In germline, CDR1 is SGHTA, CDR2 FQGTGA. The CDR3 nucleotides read TGTGCCAGCAGCTTACGAGGGGATGGCACTGAAGCTTTCTTT. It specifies CASSLRGDGTEAFF.

Written as DNA, the CDR3 is TGTGCCAGCAGCCCGGGACAACTATCTTATAATTCACCCCTCCACTTT. It encodes CASSPGQLSYNSPLHF. The chain has TRBV12-3 or TRBV12-4 and TRBJ1-6, with a weak D call TRBD1 (6 bases). The CDR3 extends over 16 amino acids. The V gene lost 6 bases and the J gene lost 4 bases, with 16 bases spanning the gap.

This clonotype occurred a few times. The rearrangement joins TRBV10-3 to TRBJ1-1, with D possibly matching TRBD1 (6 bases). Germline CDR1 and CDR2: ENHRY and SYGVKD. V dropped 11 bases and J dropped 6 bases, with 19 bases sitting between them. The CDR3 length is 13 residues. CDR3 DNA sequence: TGTGCCTCGGGGGGACAAATTAGGGCTGAAGCTTTCTTT. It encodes CASGGQIRAEAFF.

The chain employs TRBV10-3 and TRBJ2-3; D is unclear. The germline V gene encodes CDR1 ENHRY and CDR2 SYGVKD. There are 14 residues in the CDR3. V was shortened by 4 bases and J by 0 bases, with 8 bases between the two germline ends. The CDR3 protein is CAISGGTSTDTQYF. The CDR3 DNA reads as TGTGCCATCAGTGGCGGTACTAGCACAGATACGCAGTATTTT.

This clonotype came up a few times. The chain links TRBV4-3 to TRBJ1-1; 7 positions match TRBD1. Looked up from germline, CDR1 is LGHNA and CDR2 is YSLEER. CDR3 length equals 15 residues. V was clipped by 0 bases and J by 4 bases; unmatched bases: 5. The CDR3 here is CASSQDSQGLTEAFF. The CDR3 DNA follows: TGCGCCAGCAGCCAAGATTCACAGGGGCTCACTGAAGCTTTCTTT.

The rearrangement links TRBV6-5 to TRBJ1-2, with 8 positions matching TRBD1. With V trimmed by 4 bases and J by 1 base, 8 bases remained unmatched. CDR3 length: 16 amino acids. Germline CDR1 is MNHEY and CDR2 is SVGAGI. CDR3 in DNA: TGTGCCAGCAGTTTCCAGACAGGGGCCGTTAACTATGGCTACACCTTC. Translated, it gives CASSFQTGAVNYGYTF.

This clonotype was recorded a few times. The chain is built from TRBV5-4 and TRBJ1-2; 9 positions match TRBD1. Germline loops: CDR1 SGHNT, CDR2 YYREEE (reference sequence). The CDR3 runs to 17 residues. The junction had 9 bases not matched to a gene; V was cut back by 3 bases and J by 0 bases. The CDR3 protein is CASSSNSGTGTNYGYTF. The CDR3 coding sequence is TGTGCCAGCAGCTCCAACTCCGGGACAGGGACTAACTATGGCTACACCTTC.

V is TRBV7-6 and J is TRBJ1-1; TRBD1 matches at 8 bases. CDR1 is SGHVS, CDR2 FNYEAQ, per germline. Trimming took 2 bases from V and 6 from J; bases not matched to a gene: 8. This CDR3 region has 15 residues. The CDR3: CASSLPGQGDPEAFF. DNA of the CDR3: TGTGCCAGCAGCTTACCCGGACAGGGCGATCCTGAAGCTTTCTTT.

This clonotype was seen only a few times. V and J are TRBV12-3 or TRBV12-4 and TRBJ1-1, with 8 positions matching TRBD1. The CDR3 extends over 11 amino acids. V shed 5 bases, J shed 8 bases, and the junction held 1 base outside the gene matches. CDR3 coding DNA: TGTGCCAGCAGTCGGACAGGGGAAGCTTTCTTT. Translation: CASSRTGEAFF.

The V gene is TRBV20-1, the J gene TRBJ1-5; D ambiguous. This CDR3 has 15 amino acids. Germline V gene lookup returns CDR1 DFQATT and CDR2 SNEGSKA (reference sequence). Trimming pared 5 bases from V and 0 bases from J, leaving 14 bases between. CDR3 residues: CSAGGMSFSNQPQHF. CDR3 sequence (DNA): TGCAGTGCTGGCGGGATGAGCTTTAGCAATCAGCCCCAGCATTTT.

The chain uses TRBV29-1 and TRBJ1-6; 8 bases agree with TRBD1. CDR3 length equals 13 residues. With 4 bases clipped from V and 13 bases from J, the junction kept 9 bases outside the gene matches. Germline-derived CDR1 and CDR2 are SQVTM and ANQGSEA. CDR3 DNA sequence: TGCAGCGTTGGGACAGGGAATGGATTGCCCCTCCACTTT. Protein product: CSVGTGNGLPLHF.

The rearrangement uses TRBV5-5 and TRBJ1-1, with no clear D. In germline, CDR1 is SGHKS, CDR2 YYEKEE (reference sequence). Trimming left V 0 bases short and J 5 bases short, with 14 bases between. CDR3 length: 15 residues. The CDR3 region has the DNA TGTGCCAGCAGCTTGGTTCGGGTTAAAGGTACTGAAGCTTTCTTT. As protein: CASSLVRVKGTEAFF. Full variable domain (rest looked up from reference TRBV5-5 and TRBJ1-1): DAGVTQSPTHLIKTRGQQVTLRCSPISGHKSVSWYQQVLGQGPQFIFQYYEKEERGRGNFPDRFSARQFPNYSSELNVNALLLGDSALYLCASSLVRVKGTEAFFGQGTRLTVV.